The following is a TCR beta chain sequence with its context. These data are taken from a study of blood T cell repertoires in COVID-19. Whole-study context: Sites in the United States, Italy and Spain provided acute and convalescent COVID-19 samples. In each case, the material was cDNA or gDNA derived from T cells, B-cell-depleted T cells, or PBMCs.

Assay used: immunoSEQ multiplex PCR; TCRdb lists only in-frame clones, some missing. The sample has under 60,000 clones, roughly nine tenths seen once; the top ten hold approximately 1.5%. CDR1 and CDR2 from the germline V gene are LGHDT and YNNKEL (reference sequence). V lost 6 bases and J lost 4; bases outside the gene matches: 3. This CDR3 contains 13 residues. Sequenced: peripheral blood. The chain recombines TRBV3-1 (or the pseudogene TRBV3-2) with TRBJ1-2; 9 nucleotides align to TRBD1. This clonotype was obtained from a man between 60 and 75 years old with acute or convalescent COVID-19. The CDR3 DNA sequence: TGTGCCAGCAGTCAGACAGGGGGCTATGGCTACACCTTC. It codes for CASSQTGGYGYTF.